Following are 9 T cell receptor beta chains from one sample sequenced in a study of blood T cell repertoires in COVID-19 (dated by TCRdb to 2020 to 2021). Receptor libraries were prepared by the immunoSEQ multiplex PCR assay. TCRdb stores this immuneACCESS table with in-frame sequences only. Part of the clones is absent; in the studies checked, under half of the shortfall reflects unresolved V genes, and no reason is known for the rest. The sample table lists more than 200,000 clones, around 90% of them with a count of one. Together, the top ten hold over 1.2% of the sample. The sequenced sample consisted of peripheral blood. These receptors originate from a man older than 75 with acute or convalescent COVID-19.

CDR3 DNA: TGTGCCAGCAGTTACGGAGCGGGGGGGTCCTACAATGAGCAGTTCTTC. Encoded protein: CASSYGAGGSYNEQFF. This chain links TRBV6-2 or TRBV6-3 with TRBJ2-1; TRBD2 agrees at 10 bases. CDR3 length: 16 residues. Losses at the gene ends were 2 bases for V and 1 base for J; bases not matched to a gene: 2. CDR1 is MNHEY and CDR2 is SVGEGT in the germline V gene.

This chain uses TRBV3-1 (or the pseudogene TRBV3-2) with TRBJ2-1, with D perhaps matching TRBD2 (5 bases). CDR3 length: 17 residues. V was trimmed by 1 base and J by 4 bases, leaving 17 bases between them. Looked up from germline, CDR1 is LGHDT and CDR2 is YNNKEL (reference sequence). Written as DNA, the CDR3 is TGTGCCAGCAGCCAAGGTATTTTGGCTAGCTCTTACAATGAGCAGTTCTTC. This encodes CASSQGILASSYNEQFF.

This clone occurred once. The rearrangement joins TRBV7-2 to TRBJ2-7; TRBD1 aligns across 9 bases. Germline loops: CDR1 SGHTA, CDR2 FQGNSA. The CDR3 covers 14 residues. J was trimmed by 0 bases and V by 5 bases; bases with no gene match: 2. The CDR3 nucleotides read TGTGCCAGCAGCAAACAGGGGGCCTCCTACGAGCAGTACTTC. Translated: CASSKQGASYEQYF.

This chain uses TRBV2 with TRBJ1-3; D remains ambiguous. The CDR3 covers 14 residues. The ends were cut back, 7 bases at V and 0 bases at J, with 10 bases in the middle. CDR1 SNHLY and CDR2 FYNNEI come from the germline V gene. The CDR3 protein is CASKEWVSGNTIYF. In DNA form, the CDR3 reads TGTGCCAGCAAGGAGTGGGTCTCTGGAAACACCATATATTTT.

J is TRBJ2-5 and V is TRBV5-4; 12 bases are a match to TRBD2. Germline CDR1 is SGHNT and CDR2 is YYREEE (reference sequence). Unmatched junction bases numbered 7, after V lost 0 bases and J lost 4 bases. CDR3 length equals 17 residues. CDR3 nucleotides: TGTGCCAGCAGCTTGGTAGCTAGCGGGGGGGCGTTAGAGACCCAGTACTTC. It encodes CASSLVASGGALETQYF.

The chain couples TRBV5-4 to TRBJ2-1, with D hard to call. V lost 0 bases to trimming and J lost 6 bases, with 7 bases between them. Germline V gene sequence: CDR1 SGHNT, CDR2 YYREEE (reference sequence). This CDR3 is built from 13 residues. DNA for the CDR3: TGTGCCAGCAGCTTGGCCGGTATCAATGAGCAGTTCTTC. Translation: CASSLAGINEQFF.

The table lists this clone with a count of one. The rearrangement links TRBV11-3 to TRBJ2-7; 8 bases agree with TRBD1. After removal of 1 base from V and 1 base from J, the junction contained 3 bases not matched to a gene. The CDR3 extends over 15 amino acids. Looked up from germline, CDR1 is SGHNT and CDR2 is YENEEA. The CDR3 is CASSLGQGPSYEQYF. The CDR3 DNA is TGTGCCAGCAGCTTAGGACAGGGGCCTTCCTACGAGCAGTACTTC.

This chain joins TRBV6-6 and TRBJ1-4; TRBD1 is a possible D gene (6 bases). From germline, CDR1 is MNHNY and CDR2 SVGAGI (reference sequence). The CDR3 has 16 residues. The V end was cut by 4 bases, the J end by 8 bases, with 20 bases between. This CDR3 is CASSSQGQRPAEKLFF. The DNA of the CDR3 is TGTGCCAGCAGTTCCCAAGGACAGCGTCCCGCCGAAAAACTGTTTTTT.

The V call is TRBV19, the J call TRBJ1-2, with 8 bases aligning to TRBD1. Germline lookup yields CDR1 LNHDA and CDR2 SQIVND (reference sequence). This CDR3 comprises 17 residues. The J segment lost 0 bases and the V segment lost 7 bases, leaving 13 bases of the junction unmatched. As DNA, the CDR3 is TGTGCCAGTATGGGGAGGCAGGGGGCCGAAGCTAACTATGGCTACACCTTC. It translates to CASMGRQGAEANYGYTF.